Below, 30 T cell receptor beta chains from the same sample are listed, as sequenced in a study of T cells in Graves' hyperthyroidism and ophthalmopathy. TCR beta CDR3 region amplification was performed from RNA transcripts. The HTBI set primed first-round TCR CDR3 RT-PCR. Each CDR3 protein is one row after TCRdb ran MiXCR on the multiplex PCR reads. The sample holds around 390,000 distinct CDR3 sequences, roughly 15% seen once. The material sequenced was blood. The receptor set was obtained from a young woman with Graves' ophthalmopathy.

This clonotype was picked up a small number of times. This chain links TRBV2 with TRBJ2-7, with 10 bases matching TRBD1. Germline V gives CDR1 SNHLY, CDR2 FYNNEI. The CDR3 loop spans 17 amino acids. Germline trimming cut 10 bases from V and 2 bases from J; bases unmatched to any gene: 17. The CDR3 protein is CATLAARGTGAAYEQYF. In DNA form, the CDR3 reads TGTGCCACCCTAGCAGCGAGGGGGACAGGGGCCGCCTACGAGCAGTACTTC.

The V and J genes are TRBV4-2 and TRBJ2-7, with TRBD1 identical over 9 bases. The CDR3 length is 16 residues. Germline V CDR1 and CDR2: LGHNA, YNFKEQ. Trimming at V came to 1 base and at J to 3 bases, leaving 7 bases not matched to a gene. The CDR3 region is CASSQAGGQGDYEQYF. CDR3 in DNA: TGTGCCAGCAGCCAAGCTGGGGGACAGGGCGACTACGAGCAGTACTTC.

The table lists this clonotype with many counts. The chain recombines TRBV30 with TRBJ2-1; 11 nucleotides align to TRBD1. CDR3 length equals 17 residues. V dropped 4 bases and J dropped 5; count of bases not matched to a gene: 13. CDR1 and CDR2 from the germline V gene are GTSNPN and SVGIG (reference sequence). The CDR3 DNA follows: TGTGCCTGGATGACCTGGGGTGGACAGGGGGCCAACAATGAGCAGTTCTTC. It encodes CAWMTWGGQGANNEQFF.

Many counts were recorded for this clonotype. This sequence joins TRBV3-1 and TRBJ1-4; D gene ambiguous. The CDR3 spans 14 residues. Trimming took 0 bases from V and 5 from J, leaving 7 bases between them. CDR1 is LGHDT and CDR2 is YNNKEL in the germline V gene (reference sequence). CDR3 sequence reads: CASSQEGSNEKLFF. For the CDR3, the DNA is TGTGCCAGCAGCCAAGAGGGATCAAATGAAAAACTGTTTTTT.

In its sample, this clonotype was seen many times. The genes are TRBV20-1 and TRBJ2-1; 12 bases fit TRBD2. Germline values: CDR1 DFQATT, CDR2 SNEGSKA (reference sequence). J gave up 8 bases and V 3 bases, and 5 bases lay outside the gene matches. This CDR3 has 14 residues. CDR3 coding DNA: TGCAGTGCTAGCTGGACTAGCGGGGTACATGAGCAGTTCTTC. Translation: CSASWTSGVHEQFF.

The genes are TRBV7-2 and TRBJ1-6; 12 positions agree with TRBD1. V trimming: 6 bases; J trimming: 7 bases; junction bases outside the gene matches: 13. Looked up from germline, CDR1 is SGHTA and CDR2 is FQGNSA. The CDR3 is made up of 18 amino acids. Here the CDR3 DNA reads TGTGCCAGCAGTCTTACTCCGGGACAGGGGGCGTGGAATTCACCCCTCCACTTT. Protein: CASSLTPGQGAWNSPLHF.

This clonotype was seen ten or more times. The CDR3, as DNA: TGTGCCAGCAGCTTAGGGGGGCGGCAGTTTGAAGCTTTCTTT. Translation gives CASSLGGRQFEAFF. The chain uses TRBV7-2 and TRBJ1-1, with D maybe TRBD1 (6 bases). V shed 1 base and J shed 7 bases, with 13 bases lying between them. The germline CDR1 and CDR2 sequences are SGHTA and FQGNSA. There are 14 residues in the CDR3.

The chain has TRBV10-3 and TRBJ1-1, with D maybe TRBD1 (5 bases). The CDR3 loop spans 15 amino acids. The V gene's germline CDR1 is ENHRY and CDR2 SYGVKD. The V gene lost 2 bases and the J gene lost 0 bases, with 10 bases spanning the gap. CDR3 amino acids: CAISEEKGLNTEAFF. The CDR3 nucleotides are TGTGCCATCAGTGAGGAAAAGGGACTGAACACTGAAGCTTTCTTT.

This clonotype came up many times. The rearrangement joins TRBV12-3 or TRBV12-4 to TRBJ2-7; D unclear. The V end was cut by 3 bases, the J end by 6 bases, with 12 bases between. This CDR3 region has 13 residues. CDR3 DNA sequence: TGTGCCAGCAGTTTCCGGGTCAGACCCGAGCAGTACTTC. It specifies CASSFRVRPEQYF.

Many counts were recorded for this clonotype. V usage is TRBV18 and J usage is TRBJ2-7, with TRBD2 matching over 8 bases. The CDR3 has 14 amino acids. Germline lookup yields CDR1 KGHSH and CDR2 LQKENI. J gave up 4 bases and V 0 bases, and 2 bases lay outside the gene matches. CDR3 amino acids: CASSPPQRGYEQYF. CDR3 nucleotides: TGTGCCAGCTCACCACCTCAGCGGGGGTACGAGCAGTACTTC.

This clonotype came up many times. The chain couples TRBV12-3 or TRBV12-4 to TRBJ1-1, with D tentatively TRBD1 (5 bases). V lost 8 bases to trimming and J lost 2 bases, with 12 bases between them. This CDR3 region has 13 residues. Written as DNA, the CDR3 is TGTGCCAGCCTCGGGGGGAATAACACTGAAGCTTTCTTT. It is translated as CASLGGNNTEAFF.

The genes are TRBV6-1 and TRBJ1-5; 7 nucleotides match TRBD1. From germline, CDR1 is MNHNS and CDR2 SASEGT. This CDR3 contains 16 residues. V was pared by 11 bases and J by 2 bases, with 15 bases of the junction left unmatched. CDR3 residues: CASKQGNQGGNQPQHF. DNA of the CDR3: TGTGCCTCTAAACAGGGAAACCAGGGGGGCAATCAGCCCCAGCATTTT.

On this clonotype: An end of the junction does not agree with germline; a read error may underlie this. The CDR3 loop reads CAGSLGEQNDLRDEQFF. The DNA for the CDR3 is TGTGCCGGCAGTTTAGGTGAGCAGAACGATCTTCGGGATGAGCAGTTCTTC. This chain uses TRBV12-3 or TRBV12-4 with TRBJ2-1, with D unclear. The CDR3 sequence is 17 residues long.

This clonotype has ten or more counts. This chain uses TRBV5-1 with TRBJ1-4; D gene unclear. CDR3 length: 16 residues. CDR1 is SGHRS, CDR2 YFSETQ, per germline. Trimming shortened V by 0 bases and J by 10 bases, and 19 bases separated the two germline ends. The CDR3 bases are TGCGCCAGCAGCTTGGAATCCCCCACCCCCGGTGGAAAACTGTTTTTT. It codes for CASSLESPTPGGKLFF.

This clonotype was seen many times. The chain couples TRBV24-1 to TRBJ2-3; 12 positions match TRBD2. The CDR3 contains 18 residues. Losses at the gene ends were 3 bases for V and 5 bases for J; bases not matched to a gene: 11. The V gene's germline CDR1 is KGHDR and CDR2 SFDVKD. CDR3 sequence reads: CATSDPSTSGGGKDTQYF. CDR3 in DNA: TGTGCCACCAGTGATCCCTCGACTAGCGGGGGCGGGAAAGATACGCAGTATTTT.

This clonotype has just a few counts. The V and J genes are TRBV19 and TRBJ1-5, with D hard to call. V lost 1 base and J 2 bases, leaving 9 bases between the germline ends. This CDR3 is 15 amino acids long. Germline CDR1 and CDR2: LNHDA and SQIVND (reference sequence). This CDR3 reads CASSIAGGGNQPQHF. The CDR3 region has the DNA TGTGCCAGTAGTATAGCCGGAGGCGGCAATCAGCCCCAGCATTTT.

Note on this clonotype: A junction boundary mismatches the germline segment, possibly from a read error. The J gene is TRBJ1-5, the V gene TRBV9; unclear D gene. This CDR3 has 17 residues. Germline loops: CDR1 SGDLS, CDR2 YYNGEE. The CDR3 region is CASSVAPTLHSNQPQHF. In DNA form, the CDR3 reads TGTGCCAGCAGCGTAGCTCCGACACTGCATAGCAACCAGCCCCAGCATTTT.

The chain combines TRBV5-1 with TRBJ2-2, with D uncertain. Trimming took 1 base from V and 0 from J, leaving 4 bases between them. The CDR3 has 14 residues. The V gene's germline CDR1 is SGHRS and CDR2 YFSETQ. CDR3 sequence: CASSLYPNTGELFF. The CDR3 DNA follows: TGCGCCAGCAGCTTGTATCCGAACACCGGGGAGCTGTTTTTT.

This clonotype was counted many times. The rearrangement uses TRBV6-1 and TRBJ2-5; 9 bases fit TRBD1. V lost 3 bases to trimming and J lost 2 bases; unmatched junction nucleotides: 7. Germline V gene sequence: CDR1 MNHNS, CDR2 SASEGT. The CDR3 loop spans 16 amino acids. CDR3 in DNA: TGTGCCAGCAGTGAGTACGGGACAGGGACACAAGAGACCCAGTACTTC. Protein product: CASSEYGTGTQETQYF.

This clonotype was found many times. The V and J genes are TRBV7-9 and TRBJ2-1, with D perhaps matching TRBD1 or TRBD2 (5 bases each). With 0 bases removed from V and 6 bases from J, the gap between germline ends came to 9 bases. The germline V gene encodes CDR1 SEHNR and CDR2 FQNEAQ (reference sequence). This CDR3 has 14 amino acids. Written as DNA, the CDR3 is TGTGCCAGCAGCTTAGCCGGGGCCCGCAATGAGCAGTTCTTC. This encodes CASSLAGARNEQFF.

This clonotype was seen at least ten times. The J gene is TRBJ2-2, the V gene TRBV7-9, with a tentative D call TRBD2 (5 bases). Germline V gene data show CDR1 as SEHNR and CDR2 as FQNEAQ (reference sequence). CDR3 length: 16 residues. The germline V and J ends were trimmed by 4 bases and 6 bases, with 18 bases remaining between them. CDR3 bases: TGTGCCAGCAGCTCGGACTTGCCGCAGATCGCCGGGGAGCTGTTTTTT. Amino acid sequence: CASSSDLPQIAGELFF.

This clonotype was counted many times. The rearrangement joins TRBV11-2 to TRBJ2-5; 11 positions match TRBD2. The CDR3 spans 15 residues. With 4 bases clipped from V and 5 bases from J, the junction kept 6 bases outside the gene matches. Germline V gene data show CDR1 as SGHAT and CDR2 as FQNNGV. CDR3 DNA: TGTGCCAGCAGCTCAGTAGCGGGGGGGCAGGAGACCCAGTACTTC. Translation: CASSSVAGGQETQYF.

The table lists this clonotype with many counts. The CDR3 is CASSQETPYNEQFF. The CDR3 region has the DNA TGTGCCAGCAGCCAGGAGACACCTTACAATGAGCAGTTCTTC. The chain has TRBV3-1 and TRBJ2-1; D is ambiguous. The CDR3 is made up of 14 amino acids. CDR1 LGHDT and CDR2 YNNKEL come from the germline V gene (reference sequence). Deletions cut 3 bases from V and 4 bases from J, with 10 bases between.

This clonotype came up a few times. The V call is TRBV5-1, the J call TRBJ1-1, with D possibly TRBD1 on 5 matching bases. Trimming pared 4 bases from V and 6 bases from J, leaving 19 bases between. The germline gives CDR1 SGHRS, CDR2 YFSETQ. CDR3 length: 15 residues. CDR3 DNA: TGCGCCAGCAGCCCGGATCGGGGGGGAAGTCCTGAAGCTTTCTTT. This gives the protein CASSPDRGGSPEAFF.

The chain uses TRBV25-1 and TRBJ2-7; a possible D gene is TRBD1 (5 bases). CDR1 and CDR2 (germline): MGHDK, SYGVNS. The V end was cut by 3 bases, the J end by 5 bases, with 11 bases between. The CDR3 has 13 residues. The CDR3 DNA follows: TGTGCCAGCAGTGATAGACAGTATGACGAGCAGTACTTC. It is translated as CASSDRQYDEQYF.

This clonotype was observed at least ten times. The chain employs TRBV7-8 and TRBJ2-7; TRBD1 matches at 7 bases. The CDR3 sequence is 12 residues long. Germline CDR1 and CDR2: SGHVS and FQNEAQ. V shed 4 bases, J shed 3 bases, and the junction held 0 bases outside the gene matches. CDR3 sequence: CASSWTGYEQYF. DNA of the CDR3: TGTGCCAGCAGCTGGACAGGCTACGAGCAGTACTTC. The complete variable domain, with remaining parts taken from reference TRBV7-8 and TRBJ2-7, reads GAGVSQSPRYKVAKRGQDVALRCDPISGHVSLFWYQQALGQGPEFLTYFQNEAQLDKSGLPSDRFFAERPEGSVSTLKIQRTQQEDSAVYLCASSWTGYEQYFGPGTRLTVT.

This clonotype has a handful of counts. The CDR3 protein is CASSQERLGTGELFF. In nucleotides, the CDR3 is TGCGCCAGCAGCCAAGAGCGTTTGGGGACCGGGGAGCTGTTTTTT. The J gene is TRBJ2-2, the V gene TRBV4-1; D is uncertain. The germline V gene encodes CDR1 MGHRA and CDR2 YSYEKL. The germline V and J ends were trimmed by 0 bases and 5 bases, with 10 bases remaining between them. The CDR3 sequence is 15 residues long.

The chain couples TRBV18 to TRBJ2-1; TRBD1 aligns across 7 bases. The germline gives CDR1 KGHSH, CDR2 LQKENI. The CDR3 length is 14 residues. V lost 2 bases to trimming and J lost 6 bases; unmatched junction nucleotides: 4. The CDR3 DNA follows: TGTGCCAGCTCACCAGTGACAGGGTCCAATGAGCAGTTCTTC. Its translation is CASSPVTGSNEQFF.

This clonotype showed up many times. The J gene is TRBJ1-5, the V gene TRBV5-5; D not resolved. CDR1 is SGHKS, CDR2 YYEKEE, per germline (reference sequence). The CDR3 is 12 residues long. The CDR3 nucleotides read TGTGTAGGGTTGGGCGGCAATCAGCCCCAGCATTTT. Amino acids: CVGLGGNQPQHF.

This clonotype was seen a few times. CDR3 protein: CASSPGGIRVGQPQHF. The CDR3 bases are TGTGCCAGCAGTCCAGGGGGTATTCGGGTGGGTCAGCCCCAGCATTTT. This sequence joins TRBV27 and TRBJ1-5; 7 bases line up with TRBD1. Germline V gives CDR1 MNHEY, CDR2 SMNVEV (reference sequence). The CDR3 totals 16 residues. V lost 5 bases, J lost 6 bases, and 13 bases stayed unmatched.